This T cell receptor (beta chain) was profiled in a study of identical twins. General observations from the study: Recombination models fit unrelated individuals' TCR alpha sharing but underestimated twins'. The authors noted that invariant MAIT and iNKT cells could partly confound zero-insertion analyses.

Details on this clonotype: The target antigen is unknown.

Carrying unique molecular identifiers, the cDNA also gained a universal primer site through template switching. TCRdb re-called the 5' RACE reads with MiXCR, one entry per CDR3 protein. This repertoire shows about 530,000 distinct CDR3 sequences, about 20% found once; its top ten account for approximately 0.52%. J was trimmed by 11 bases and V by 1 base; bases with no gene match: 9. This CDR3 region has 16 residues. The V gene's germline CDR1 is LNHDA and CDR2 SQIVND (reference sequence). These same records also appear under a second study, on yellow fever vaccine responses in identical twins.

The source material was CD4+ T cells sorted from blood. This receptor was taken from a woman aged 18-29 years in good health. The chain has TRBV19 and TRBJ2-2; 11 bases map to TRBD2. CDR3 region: CASSIGSGLAGGELFF. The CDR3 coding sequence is TGTGCCAGTAGTATAGGTTCCGGCCTAGCGGGAGGCGAGCTGTTTTTT.